This T cell receptor (beta chain) was captured in a study of shared clonotypes between healthy human individuals. Some clones are missing from TCRdb's copy, which holds only in-frame ones; the method was immunoSEQ multiplex PCR. Of about 680,000 clones in the sample, around 73% were seen once. Germline V CDR1 and CDR2: SGHRS, YFSETQ. J lost 3 bases, V lost 0 bases, and 3 bases had no gene match. CDR3 length: 15 residues. This chain joins TRBV5-1 and TRBJ2-1, with 7 bases aligning to TRBD2. The TCR was taken from a woman in her twenties or thirties in good health. Sequencing input: memory CD4+ T cells sorted from blood. Stated subset: CD45RA-negative fraction. The CDR3 reads CASSLGGTIYNEQFF. CDR3 coding DNA: TGCGCCAGCAGCTTGGGCGGGACTATCTACAATGAGCAGTTCTTC.